This TCR beta chain was sequenced during a study of response to subunit inactivated influenza vaccine. This clonotype was observed a handful of times. MiXCR, run by TCRdb on the RT-PCR reads, gives a single entry per CDR3 protein. Among about 160,000 distinct CDR3 sequences listed, 11% were seen once. This CDR3 spans 13 amino acids. Trimming cost V 5 bases and J 8 bases, with 13 bases left between them. Germline V gene data show CDR1 as LGHDT and CDR2 as YNNKEL (reference sequence). Sequenced here: non-naive T cells sorted from PBMCs, sampled roughly 46 days after vaccination. The gene calls are TRBV3-1 and TRBJ2-1; TRBD2 is a possible D gene (6 bases). The clonotype was recovered from a man between 50 and 59 years old who received an inactivated influenza vaccine. CDR3 amino acids: CASSAGGVHEQFF. The CDR3, as DNA: TGTGCCAGCAGCGCAGGAGGGGTCCATGAGCAGTTCTTC.